Below are 14 T cell receptor beta chains sequenced from a single sample in a study of T cell changes during pregnancy in multiple sclerosis. Generated by immunoSEQ multiplex PCR, the TCRdb table keeps only in-frame clones and is missing some. Altogether over 60,000 clones are present, roughly nine tenths being singletons, with the ten largest covering about 2.3%. The sequencing here drew on peripheral blood, taken in the first trimester of pregnancy. The receptors stem from a female donor with multiple sclerosis, enrolled in a pregnancy study.

J is TRBJ1-5 and V is TRBV7-2; D not certain. Trimming took 3 bases from V and 3 from J, leaving 12 bases between them. The germline CDR1 and CDR2 sequences are SGHTA and FQGNSA. This CDR3 is 15 amino acids long. The CDR3 bases are TGTGCCAGCAGCTTCCTCGGGGAAGACAATCAGCCCCAGCATTTT. This translates into CASSFLGEDNQPQHF. The full variable domain, with the rest looked up from reference TRBV7-2 and TRBJ1-5, is GAGVSQSPSNKVTEKGKDVELRCDPISGHTALYWYRQSLGQGLEFLIYFQGNSAPDKSGLPSDRFSAERTGGSVSTLTIQRTQQEDSAVYLCASSFLGEDNQPQHFGDGTRLSIL.

This rearrangement joins TRBV7-9 to TRBJ1-3; D gene unclear. Germline V lookup: CDR1 SEHNR, CDR2 FQNEAQ (reference sequence). V dropped 5 bases and J dropped 1 base, with 9 bases sitting between them. The CDR3 covers 14 residues. CDR3 bases: TGTGCCAGCAGCCGCCCGGGTTCTGGAAACACCATATATTTT. It translates to CASSRPGSGNTIYF.

The V gene is TRBV6-5, the J gene TRBJ1-5, with D possibly matching TRBD1 (6 bases). The CDR3 extends over 15 amino acids. The germline V gene encodes CDR1 MNHEY and CDR2 SVGAGI. V lost 6 bases and J 1 base, leaving 13 bases between the germline ends. CDR3 coding DNA: TGTGCCAGCAGGACGGGACAAGGGAGCAATCAGCCCCAGCATTTT. As protein: CASRTGQGSNQPQHF.

In this sample, this clone turned up once. The rearrangement joins TRBV10-3 to TRBJ2-5; 7 nucleotides line up with TRBD1. Germline CDR1 is ENHRY and CDR2 is SYGVKD. V gave up 7 bases and J gave up 5 bases; unmatched junction bases: 7. The CDR3 has 13 residues. The CDR3 protein is CAITPTGIETQYF. The DNA for the CDR3 is TGTGCCATCACCCCGACAGGGATCGAGACCCAGTACTTC.

V gene TRBV5-6 combines with J gene TRBJ2-3; maybe TRBD2 (6 bases). This CDR3 region has 17 residues. V was pared by 2 bases and J by 0 bases, with 16 bases between. Per the germline V gene, CDR1 is SGHDT and CDR2 is YYEEEE. CDR3 DNA sequence: TGTGCCAGCAGCTTCCCCGGGACTCGGGCTAGCACAGATACGCAGTATTTT. Its translation is CASSFPGTRASTDTQYF.

The rearrangement uses TRBV6-1 and TRBJ2-7; 9 bases map to TRBD2. J gave up 5 bases and V 10 bases, and 6 bases lay outside the gene matches. The CDR3 sequence is 12 residues long. Per germline, CDR1 MNHNS and CDR2 SASEGT. This CDR3 reads CAIRLAADEQYF. The CDR3 DNA follows: TGTGCCATAAGACTAGCGGCGGACGAGCAGTACTTC.

V and J are TRBV7-9 and TRBJ2-3; D is unresolved. Germline CDR1 SEHNR, CDR2 FQNEAQ (reference sequence). CDR3 length: 13 residues. Trimming stripped 2 bases from V and 4 bases from J, with 7 bases between. CDR3 region: CASSLLVSDTQYF. Written as DNA, the CDR3 is TGTGCCAGCAGCTTACTAGTATCAGATACGCAGTATTTT.

This chain uses TRBV7-9 with TRBJ2-7, with 13 positions matching TRBD2. V shed 5 bases and J 0 bases; nucleotides not matched to a gene: 7. The CDR3 covers 17 residues. Looked up from germline, CDR1 is SEHNR and CDR2 is FQNEAQ (reference sequence). The CDR3 loop is CASSPQGLAGSSYEQYF. As DNA, the CDR3 is TGTGCCAGCAGCCCACAGGGACTAGCGGGGTCCTCCTACGAGCAGTACTTC.

The V call is TRBV7-2, the J call TRBJ2-7; 8 positions agree with TRBD2. The junction had 15 bases not matched to a gene; V was cut back by 2 bases and J by 0 bases. The CDR3 contains 19 residues. Germline V CDR1 and CDR2: SGHTA, FQGNSA. Here the CDR3 reads CASSLLFGGGPGLSYEQYF. The CDR3 coding sequence is TGTGCCAGCAGCTTACTATTCGGGGGGGGACCGGGCCTCTCCTACGAGCAGTACTTC. Based on the CDR3 plus reference TRBV7-2 and TRBJ2-7, the full variable domain is GAGVSQSPSNKVTEKGKDVELRCDPISGHTALYWYRQSLGQGLEFLIYFQGNSAPDKSGLPSDRFSAERTGGSVSTLTIQRTQQEDSAVYLCASSLLFGGGPGLSYEQYFGPGTRLTVT.

V and J are TRBV7-6 and TRBJ2-1; a weak D match, TRBD2 (5 bases). Germline-derived CDR1 and CDR2 are SGHVS and FNYEAQ. This CDR3 spans 15 amino acids. V was pared by 4 bases and J by 0 bases, with 10 bases between. CDR3 sequence (DNA): TGTGCCAGCAGCTCAGCGGCCAGCTCCTACAATGAGCAGTTCTTC. Protein: CASSSAASSYNEQFF.

The V gene is TRBV30, the J gene TRBJ2-7, with 13 bases that match TRBD2. The CDR3 runs to 15 residues. V shed 1 base, J shed 5 bases, and the junction held 5 bases outside the gene matches. Germline V gene sequence: CDR1 GTSNPN, CDR2 SVGIG (reference sequence). Here the CDR3 reads CAWSGLAGGAHEQYF. The CDR3 nucleotides read TGTGCCTGGAGTGGACTAGCGGGAGGTGCCCACGAGCAGTACTTC.

The CDR3, as DNA: TGCGCCAGCAGCCCCCCGAGCGGGAGAGGCGCAGATACGCAGTATTTT. Protein: CASSPPSGRGADTQYF. The chain combines TRBV5-1 with TRBJ2-3, with 8 bases fitting TRBD2. CDR1 and CDR2 (germline): SGHRS, YFSETQ. Trimming removed 4 bases from V and 4 bases from J; junction bases left unmatched: 11. The CDR3 has 16 residues. Using reference TRBV5-1 and TRBJ2-3 for the parts outside the CDR3, the full variable domain is KAGVTQTPRYLIKTRGQQVTLSCSPISGHRSVSWYQQTPGQGLQFLFEYFSETQRNKGNFPGRFSGRQFSNSRSEMNVSTLELGDSALYLCASSPPSGRGADTQYFGPGTRLTVL.

In its sample, this clone was seen once. The chain couples TRBV7-6 to TRBJ2-1; tentatively, D is TRBD2 (5 bases). The germline V and J ends were trimmed by 5 bases and 10 bases, with 24 bases remaining between them. Germline lookup yields CDR1 SGHVS and CDR2 FNYEAQ. The CDR3 consists of 16 residues. The CDR3 nucleotides are TGTGCCAGCAGCACGCTGACCGGGCCCCCCGAGGGAGAGCAGTTCTTC. Translation: CASSTLTGPPEGEQFF.

The V call is TRBV4-1, the J call TRBJ2-7; 10 bases agree with TRBD1. Trimming cost V 1 base and J 2 bases; bases outside gene matches: 5. CDR3 size: 16 residues. Germline V gene lookup returns CDR1 MGHRA and CDR2 YSYEKL. CDR3: CASSQGAGTGAYEQYF. The CDR3 DNA is TGCGCCAGCAGCCAAGGAGCCGGGACAGGGGCCTACGAGCAGTACTTC.